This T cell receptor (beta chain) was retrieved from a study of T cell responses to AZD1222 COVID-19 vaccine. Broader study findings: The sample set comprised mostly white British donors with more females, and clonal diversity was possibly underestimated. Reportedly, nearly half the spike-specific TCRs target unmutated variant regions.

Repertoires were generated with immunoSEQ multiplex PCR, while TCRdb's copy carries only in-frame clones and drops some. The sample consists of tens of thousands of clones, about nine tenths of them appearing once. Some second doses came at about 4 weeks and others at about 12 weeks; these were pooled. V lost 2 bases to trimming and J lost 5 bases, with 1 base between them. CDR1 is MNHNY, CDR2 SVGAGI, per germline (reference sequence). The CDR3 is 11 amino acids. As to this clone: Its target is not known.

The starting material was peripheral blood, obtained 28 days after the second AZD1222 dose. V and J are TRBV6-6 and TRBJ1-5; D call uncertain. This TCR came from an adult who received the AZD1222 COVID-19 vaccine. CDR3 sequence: CASSYDQPQHF. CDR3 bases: TGTGCCAGCAGTTACGATCAGCCCCAGCATTTT.